The T cell receptor beta chain under discussion was sequenced for a study of PD-1 blockade in classical Hodgkin lymphoma. The time point: cycle 4 day 1 (C4D1), after less than 7 weeks of nivolumab. Each patient experienced a relapse that followed autologous stem cell transplantation, and brentuximab vedotin exposure varied. CD4+ T cells were purified from thawed PBMCs by magnetic negative selection. The sample holds a few counts of this clone. The antigen remains unidentified. Germline loops: CDR1 ENHRY, CDR2 SYGVKD. The CDR3 is 14 amino acids. The V and J ends lost 7 bases and 4 bases respectively, with 14 bases between them. TCRdb keeps only in-frame clones here, not all; method: immunoSEQ multiplex PCR. The sample shows 15,000 to 20,000 clones, less than 85% of them seen only once. Study results and caveats: Unlike CD8+ TCR diversity, which did not rise significantly by C4D1, CD4+ TCR diversity did. When set against healthy donors, newly diagnosed patients were reported to show lower baseline TCR diversity. Newly diagnosed patients and complete responders had comparable diversity at baseline.

Sequences were derived from CD4+ T cells from blood, sampled before the fourth cycle of nivolumab. This TCR derives from a human donor with classical Hodgkin lymphoma. V gene TRBV10-3 combines with J gene TRBJ1-5; D not resolved. The CDR3 DNA follows: TGTGCCATCAACCAACAAGGCGGTAATCAGCCCCAGCATTTT. Translating gives CAINQQGGNQPQHF.